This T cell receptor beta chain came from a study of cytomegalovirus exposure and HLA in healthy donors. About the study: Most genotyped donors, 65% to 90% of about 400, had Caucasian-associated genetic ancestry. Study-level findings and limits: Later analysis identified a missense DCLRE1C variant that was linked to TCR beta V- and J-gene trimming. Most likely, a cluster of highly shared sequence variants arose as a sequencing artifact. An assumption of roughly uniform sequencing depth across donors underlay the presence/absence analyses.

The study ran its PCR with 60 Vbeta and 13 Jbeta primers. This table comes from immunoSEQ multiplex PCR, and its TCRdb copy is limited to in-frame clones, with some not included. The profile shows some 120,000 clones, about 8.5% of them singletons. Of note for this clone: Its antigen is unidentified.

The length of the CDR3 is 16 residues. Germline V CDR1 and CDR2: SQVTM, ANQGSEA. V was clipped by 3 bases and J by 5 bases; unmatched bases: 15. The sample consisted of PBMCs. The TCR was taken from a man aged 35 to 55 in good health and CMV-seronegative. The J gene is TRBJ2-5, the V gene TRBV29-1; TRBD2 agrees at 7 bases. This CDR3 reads CSVDAKGRGGWETQYF. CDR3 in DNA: TGCAGCGTTGACGCCAAGGGTCGCGGGGGATGGGAGACCCAGTACTTC.